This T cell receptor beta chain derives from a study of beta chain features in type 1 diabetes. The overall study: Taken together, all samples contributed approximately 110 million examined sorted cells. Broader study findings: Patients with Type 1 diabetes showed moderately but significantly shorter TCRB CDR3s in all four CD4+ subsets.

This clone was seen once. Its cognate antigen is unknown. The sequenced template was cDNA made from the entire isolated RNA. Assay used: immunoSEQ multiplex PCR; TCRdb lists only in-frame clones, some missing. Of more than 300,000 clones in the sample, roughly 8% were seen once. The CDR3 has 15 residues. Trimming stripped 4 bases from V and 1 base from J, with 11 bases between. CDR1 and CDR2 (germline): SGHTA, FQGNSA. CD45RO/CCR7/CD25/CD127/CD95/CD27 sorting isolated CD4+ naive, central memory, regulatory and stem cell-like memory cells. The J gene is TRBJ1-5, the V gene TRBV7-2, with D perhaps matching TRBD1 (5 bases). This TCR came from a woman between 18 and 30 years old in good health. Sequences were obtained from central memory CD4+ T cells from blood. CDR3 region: CASSSRQGSNQPQHF. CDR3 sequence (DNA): TGTGCCAGCAGCTCCCGCCAGGGAAGCAATCAGCCCCAGCATTTT.